The rows below give T cell receptor beta chains drawn from one sample of a study of memory CD4+ T cells and cytomegalovirus serostatus. Only in-frame clones appear in the TCRdb table, and some are missing; sequencing was by immunoSEQ multiplex PCR. Of roughly 45,000 clones in the sample, around 82% are singletons; the top ten hold 0.9% to 0.95%. The sample consisted of memory CD4+ T cells from blood. The receptors here all came from an adult in good health and CMV-seronegative. The CDR3 runs from the conserved cysteine through the conserved F or W. The D gene is left open where the match is weak. Size tells how often a clone was seen (once, few, many) or the class of an expanded clone, and some rows leave it out.

J gene: TRBJ2-1; V gene: TRBV6-5; D gene: TRBD2; clone size: -; CDR3 protein: CASRAGTSGGNEQFF; CDR3 DNA: TGTGCCAGCAGGGCGGGGACTAGCGGGGGCAATGAGCAGTTCTTC
J gene: TRBJ1-2; V gene: TRBV7-2; D gene: -; clone size: -; CDR3 protein: CASSDRGNGYTF; CDR3 DNA: TGTGCCAGCAGCGACAGAGGGAACGGCTACACCTTC
J gene: TRBJ2-5; V gene: TRBV7-3; D gene: -; clone size: -; CDR3 protein: CASSLGGGRETQYF; CDR3 DNA: TGTGCCAGCAGCTTAGGTGGGGGAAGAGAGACCCAGTACTTC
J gene: TRBJ1-2; V gene: TRBV7-6; D gene: TRBD1; clone size: once; CDR3 protein: CASSLAPGQGDYGYTF; CDR3 DNA: TGTGCCAGCAGCTTAGCGCCGGGACAGGGGGACTATGGCTACACCTTC
J gene: TRBJ2-3; V gene: TRBV7-3; D gene: -; clone size: -; CDR3 protein: CASSLGTSTDTQYF; CDR3 DNA: TGTGCCAGCAGCTTAGGCACATCCACAGATACGCAGTATTTT
J gene: TRBJ2-5; V gene: TRBV5-1; D gene: -; clone size: -; CDR3 protein: CASSLAGRTQGTQYF; CDR3 DNA: TGCGCCAGCAGCTTGGCGGGACGGACTCAGGGGACCCAGTACTTC
J gene: TRBJ2-7; V gene: TRBV11-2; D gene: -; clone size: -; CDR3 protein: CASSFFHGIDEQYF; CDR3 DNA: TGTGCCAGCAGCTTTTTCCATGGTATAGACGAGCAGTACTTC
J gene: TRBJ2-5; V gene: TRBV9; D gene: TRBD2; clone size: -; CDR3 protein: CASSVGAGGHQETQYF; CDR3 DNA: TGTGCCAGCAGCGTAGGGGCGGGAGGCCACCAAGAGACCCAGTACTTC
J gene: TRBJ2-7; V gene: TRBV29-1; D gene: TRBD1; clone size: -; CDR3 protein: CSVDRDRALGYEQYF; CDR3 DNA: TGCAGCGTTGACCGGGACAGGGCTTTGGGCTACGAGCAGTACTTC
J gene: TRBJ1-1; V gene: TRBV29-1; D gene: -; clone size: -; CDR3 protein: CSSSRDQNSEAFF; CDR3 DNA: TGCAGCTCCTCGCGGGACCAAAACTCTGAAGCTTTCTTT
J gene: TRBJ1-5; V gene: TRBV5-4; D gene: -; clone size: -; CDR3 protein: CASSFEGNQPQHF; CDR3 DNA: TGTGCCAGCAGCTTCGAGGGTAATCAGCCCCAGCATTTT
J gene: TRBJ1-2; V gene: TRBV19; D gene: -; clone size: few; CDR3 protein: CASSIASTGVVFGYTF; CDR3 DNA: TGTGCCAGTAGTATAGCTTCAACGGGGGTCGTTTTTGGCTACACCTTC
J gene: TRBJ1-2; V gene: TRBV6-5; D gene: -; clone size: few; CDR3 protein: CATHSPRNYGYTF; CDR3 DNA: TGTGCCACTCATTCTCCCCGCAACTATGGCTACACCTTC
J gene: TRBJ2-3; V gene: TRBV28; D gene: TRBD1; clone size: -; CDR3 protein: CASGQYRDRAKDTQYF; CDR3 DNA: TGTGCCAGCGGACAATACCGGGACAGGGCGAAAGATACGCAGTATTTT
J gene: TRBJ2-3; V gene: TRBV4-3; D gene: TRBD1; clone size: -; CDR3 protein: CASSPADRGLDTQYF; CDR3 DNA: TGCGCCAGCAGCCCCGCTGACAGGGGGCTCGATACGCAGTATTTT
J gene: TRBJ2-7; V gene: TRBV9; D gene: TRBD2; clone size: -; CDR3 protein: CASSVASGGDSYEQYF; CDR3 DNA: TGTGCCAGCAGCGTGGCTAGCGGGGGAGATTCCTACGAGCAGTACTTC
J gene: TRBJ2-3; V gene: TRBV7-9; D gene: -; clone size: -; CDR3 protein: CASSLGGATDTQYF; CDR3 DNA: TGTGCCAGCAGCTTAGGGGGCGCCACAGATACGCAGTATTTT
J gene: TRBJ1-1; V gene: TRBV9; D gene: -; clone size: few; CDR3 protein: CASSVVPDDTEAFF; CDR3 DNA: TGTGCCAGCAGCGTAGTTCCGGATGACACTGAAGCTTTCTTT
J gene: TRBJ1-2; V gene: TRBV28; D gene: -; clone size: few; CDR3 protein: CASSLSRISYGYTF; CDR3 DNA: TGTGCCAGCAGCCTTTCGCGTATCTCCTATGGCTACACCTTC
J gene: TRBJ2-3; V gene: TRBV5-1; D gene: TRBD2; clone size: -; CDR3 protein: CASNRGEGGSGSGTQYF; CDR3 DNA: TGCGCCAGCAACCGGGGGGAAGGCGGGTCAGGGTCGGGTACGCAGTATTTT
J gene: TRBJ1-4; V gene: TRBV5-1; D gene: -; clone size: few; CDR3 protein: CASSGIRVPTNEKLFF; CDR3 DNA: TGCGCCAGCAGCGGAATCCGGGTGCCAACTAATGAAAAACTGTTTTTT
J gene: TRBJ1-1; V gene: TRBV6-6; D gene: -; clone size: -; CDR3 protein: CASRRQMNTEAFF; CDR3 DNA: TGTGCCAGCAGGAGACAGATGAACACTGAAGCTTTCTTT
J gene: TRBJ2-2; V gene: TRBV27; D gene: -; clone size: -; CDR3 protein: CASSLIRVQSGELFF; CDR3 DNA: TGTGCCAGCAGTCTCATTAGGGTGCAAAGCGGGGAGCTGTTTTTT
J gene: TRBJ2-2; V gene: TRBV27; D gene: TRBD1; clone size: -; CDR3 protein: CASIRTGTHLLNTGELFF; CDR3 DNA: TGTGCCAGCATTAGGACAGGCACACATCTACTTAACACCGGGGAGCTGTTTTTT
J gene: TRBJ1-4; V gene: TRBV4-3; D gene: -; clone size: -; CDR3 protein: CASSQDRVGATNEKLFF; CDR3 DNA: TGCGCCAGCAGCCAAGATCGAGTCGGGGCAACTAATGAAAAACTGTTTTTT
J gene: TRBJ2-4; V gene: TRBV19; D gene: TRBD1; clone size: -; CDR3 protein: CASSQTGGANIQYF; CDR3 DNA: TGTGCCAGTAGCCAGACAGGGGGCGCAAACATTCAGTACTTC
J gene: TRBJ1-1; V gene: TRBV27; D gene: -; clone size: once; CDR3 protein: CASSHTHRATEAFF; CDR3 DNA: TGTGCCAGCAGTCATACTCACAGGGCCACTGAAGCTTTCTTT
J gene: TRBJ2-7; V gene: TRBV6-1; D gene: -; clone size: -; CDR3 protein: CASSAGGVPYEQYF; CDR3 DNA: TGTGCCAGCAGTGCAGGCGGAGTTCCCTACGAGCAGTACTTC